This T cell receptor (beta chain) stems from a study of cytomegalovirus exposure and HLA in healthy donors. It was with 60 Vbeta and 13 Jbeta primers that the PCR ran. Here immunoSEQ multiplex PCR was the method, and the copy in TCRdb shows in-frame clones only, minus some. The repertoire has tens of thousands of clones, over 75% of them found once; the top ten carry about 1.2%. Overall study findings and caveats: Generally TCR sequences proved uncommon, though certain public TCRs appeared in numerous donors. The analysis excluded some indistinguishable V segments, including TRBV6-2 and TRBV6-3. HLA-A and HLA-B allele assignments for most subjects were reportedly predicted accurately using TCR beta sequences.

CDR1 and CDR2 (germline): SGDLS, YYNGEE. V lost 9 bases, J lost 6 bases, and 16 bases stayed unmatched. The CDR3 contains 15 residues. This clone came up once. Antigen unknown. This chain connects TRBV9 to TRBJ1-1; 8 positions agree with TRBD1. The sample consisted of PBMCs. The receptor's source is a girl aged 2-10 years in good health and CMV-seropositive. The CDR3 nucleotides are TGTGCCACCCAAGTGTTTCAGGGGGCCGCGGCTGAAGCTTTCTTT. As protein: CATQVFQGAAAEAFF.